This passage covers 18 T cell receptor beta chains from one sample sequenced in a study of CD8+ T cells in alopecia areata. Extracted from the samples, RNA was reverse transcribed into cDNA to serve as the sequencing template. The method was immunoSEQ multiplex PCR; TCRdb's version includes in-frame clones alone and lacks a portion of them. The repertoire consists of some 130,000 clones, with 49% occurring once and the leading ten covering approximately 18%. The specimen was CD8+ T cells sorted from blood, collected at week 0. All receptors come from a human donor with alopecia areata.

This chain links TRBV6-1 with TRBJ1-2; the match to TRBD1 covers 8 bases. The V segment lost 6 bases and the J segment 3 bases; nucleotides outside the gene matches: 6. This CDR3 region has 14 residues. Germline V gene lookup returns CDR1 MNHNS and CDR2 SASEGT. CDR3 sequence: CASSPQGAYYGYTF. The CDR3 DNA follows: TGTGCCAGCAGCCCTCAGGGGGCCTACTATGGCTACACCTTC.

The rearrangement uses TRBV11-2 and TRBJ2-5; no reliable D call. Germline V gene lookup returns CDR1 SGHAT and CDR2 FQNNGV. Trimming left V 3 bases short and J 1 base short, with 9 bases between. This CDR3 comprises 14 residues. The CDR3 DNA follows: TGTGCCAGCAGCTTGCCCTTACCCCAAGAGACCCAGTACTTC. It specifies CASSLPLPQETQYF. Based on the CDR3 plus reference TRBV11-2 and TRBJ2-5, the full variable domain is EAGVAQSPRYKIIEKRQSVAFWCNPISGHATLYWYQQILGQGPKLLIQFQNNGVVDDSQLPKDRFSAERLKGVDSTLKIQPAKLEDSAVYLCASSLPLPQETQYFGPGTRLLVL.

This clone was counted between two and nine times. The rearrangement joins TRBV18 to TRBJ2-2; 8 bases match TRBD1. Losses at the gene ends were 3 bases for V and 0 bases for J; bases not matched to a gene: 3. From germline, CDR1 is KGHSH and CDR2 LQKENI. The CDR3 has 16 residues. The CDR3 region is CASSPGTGSNTGELFF. CDR3 DNA: TGTGCCAGCTCACCGGGGACAGGTTCGAACACCGGGGAGCTGTTTTTT.

J is TRBJ2-7 and V is TRBV11-2; tentatively, D is TRBD1 (6 bases). V was pared by 1 base and J by 3 bases, with 13 bases between. The CDR3 is 15 residues long. Germline CDR1 is SGHAT and CDR2 is FQNNGV. This CDR3 reads CASSLAGTKDYEQYF. CDR3 DNA: TGTGCCAGCAGCTTAGCCGGGACAAAAGACTACGAGCAGTACTTC.

The rearrangement links TRBV30 to TRBJ2-1; D is unclear. The germline V gene encodes CDR1 GTSNPN and CDR2 SVGIG (reference sequence). V gave up 2 bases and J gave up 5 bases, with 7 bases separating them. The CDR3 length is 12 residues. CDR3 DNA: TGTGCCTGGAGTTGGAGTGACAATGAGCAGTTCTTC. It translates to CAWSWSDNEQFF. The full variable domain, in which reference TRBV30 and TRBJ2-1 provide the parts outside the CDR3, is SQTIHQWPATLVQPVGSPLSLECTVEGTSNPNLYWYRQAAGRGLQLLFYSVGIGQISSEVPQNLSASRPQDRQFILSSKKLLLSDSGFYLCAWSWSDNEQFFGPGTRLTVL.

The chain recombines TRBV7-9 with TRBJ2-7, with no clear D. Trimming took off 1 base at V and 7 bases at J, with 11 bases between the two ends. Germline V lookup: CDR1 SEHNR, CDR2 FQNEAQ (reference sequence). The CDR3 runs 13 residues. The CDR3 reads CASSLVGGDEQYF. In DNA, the CDR3 is TGTGCCAGCAGCTTAGTAGGTGGGGATGAGCAGTACTTC.

This clone appeared a few times. This chain links TRBV23-1 with TRBJ2-2; D remains unclear. TRBV23-1 is known as an ORF, though its function is uncertain. V shed 6 bases and J shed 2 bases, with 16 bases lying between them. The CDR3 has 16 residues. The DNA of the CDR3 is TGCGCCAGCAGAACCGAGAGGCGGAATAACACCGGGGAGCTGTTTTTT. Amino acid sequence: CASRTERRNNTGELFF.

The chain joins TRBV29-1 to TRBJ2-3; no definite D call. Trimming took off 7 bases at V and 2 bases at J, with 7 bases between the two ends. The germline V gene encodes CDR1 SQVTM and CDR2 ANQGSEA. The CDR3 extends over 11 amino acids. The chain's CDR3 is CSADNTDTQYF. The CDR3 DNA follows: TGCAGCGCCGACAACACAGATACGCAGTATTTT.

This chain uses TRBV5-6 with TRBJ2-1, with D tentatively TRBD2 (5 bases). CDR3 size: 13 residues. Per the germline V gene, CDR1 is SGHDT and CDR2 is YYEEEE. Deletions cut 1 base from V and 9 bases from J, with 11 bases between. CDR3 protein: CASSLNARGEQFF. CDR3 DNA: TGTGCCAGCAGCTTGAATGCCCGGGGTGAGCAGTTCTTC. The full variable domain, completed using reference TRBV5-6 and TRBJ2-1, is DAGVTQSPTHLIKTRGQQVTLRCSPKSGHDTVSWYQQALGQGPQFIFQYYEEEERQRGNFPDRFSGHQFPNYSSELNVNALLLGDSALYLCASSLNARGEQFFGPGTRLTVL.

The rearrangement uses TRBV7-9 and TRBJ2-7; D not resolved. CDR1 and CDR2 (germline): SEHNR, FQNEAQ (reference sequence). Between the trimmed V and J ends, which lost 1 base and 3 bases, there was a span of 7 bases. This CDR3 comprises 13 residues. CDR3 amino acids: CASSLEAGYEQYF. For the CDR3, the DNA is TGTGCCAGCAGCTTAGAGGCAGGCTACGAGCAGTACTTC.

The V and J genes are TRBV6-1 and TRBJ1-5, with TRBD1 as a possible D gene (6 bases). V lost 3 bases, J lost 2 bases, and 14 bases lay in between. From germline, CDR1 is MNHNS and CDR2 SASEGT. This CDR3 has 16 amino acids. The CDR3 here is CASSDLTGAGNQPQHF. In nucleotides, the CDR3 is TGTGCCAGCAGTGACTTGACAGGAGCAGGCAATCAGCCCCAGCATTTT.

The CDR3 spells CSVAGTQSSGANVLTF. CDR3 in DNA: TGCAGCGTTGCCGGGACTCAGAGCTCTGGGGCCAACGTCCTGACTTTC. The J gene is TRBJ2-6, the V gene TRBV29-1, with D maybe TRBD2 (6 bases). The CDR3 has 16 residues. Trimming pared 4 bases from V and 0 bases from J, leaving 13 bases between. The germline gives CDR1 SQVTM, CDR2 ANQGSEA. The variable domain in full, completed from reference TRBV29-1 and TRBJ2-6, reads SAVISQKPSRDICQRGTSLTIQCQVDSQVTMMFWYRQQPGQSLTLIATANQGSEATYESGFVIDKFPISRPNLTFSTLTVSNMSPEDSSIYLCSVAGTQSSGANVLTFGAGSRLTVL.

This chain connects TRBV29-1 to TRBJ2-7; D is possibly TRBD2 (6 bases). The CDR3 loop spans 16 amino acids. CDR1 is SQVTM, CDR2 ANQGSEA, per germline. V was clipped by 0 bases and J by 6 bases, with 21 bases between them. This CDR3 reads CSVEDGSRGLRGEQYF. In DNA form, the CDR3 reads TGCAGCGTTGAAGATGGTTCTAGGGGACTCCGGGGCGAGCAGTACTTC.

V usage is TRBV29-1 and J usage is TRBJ2-7, with 8 bases identical to TRBD1. The germline V gene encodes CDR1 SQVTM and CDR2 ANQGSEA. The CDR3 extends over 14 amino acids. The V gene end was trimmed by 0 bases and the J gene end by 4 bases; junction bases not matched to a gene: 5. DNA for the CDR3: TGCAGCGTTGAAGACAGGGGGCCGACTTACGAGCAGTACTTC. Amino acids: CSVEDRGPTYEQYF.

At least ten counts were recorded for this clone. Other DNA sequences in the same sample also yield this CDR3. The chain employs TRBV27 and TRBJ2-1; D ambiguous. The CDR3 has 11 amino acids. Trimming took off 5 bases at V and 7 bases at J, with 6 bases between the two ends. The germline V gene encodes CDR1 MNHEY and CDR2 SMNVEV (reference sequence). CDR3 protein: CASSTGNEQFF. The DNA for the CDR3 is TGTGCCAGCAGTACCGGGAATGAGCAGTTCTTC.

On this clone: Other nucleotide sequences from this sample produce the same CDR3. V is TRBV30 and J is TRBJ1-1; the D gene is possibly TRBD1 (5 bases). This CDR3 spans 13 amino acids. V was cut by 0 bases and J by 4 bases, with 9 bases left in between. Germline V gene sequence: CDR1 GTSNPN, CDR2 SVGIG (reference sequence). CDR3: CAWSVGGGTEAFF. CDR3 bases: TGTGCCTGGAGTGTAGGCGGGGGCACTGAAGCTTTCTTT.

The J gene is TRBJ2-1, the V gene TRBV2; TRBD2 might be the D (7 bases). Germline V lookup: CDR1 SNHLY, CDR2 FYNNEI. V lost 3 bases and J lost 8, with 17 bases in between. The CDR3 has 15 amino acids. The DNA of the CDR3 is TGTGCCAGCAGTGATGCGGGGGCGCTGGGGGATGAGCAGTTCTTC. Protein sequence: CASSDAGALGDEQFF.

The rearrangement joins TRBV5-6 to TRBJ2-2; D unclear. Germline values: CDR1 SGHDT, CDR2 YYEEEE. The CDR3 is 14 amino acids. Trimming stripped 0 bases from V and 5 bases from J, with 8 bases between. CDR3 protein: CASSLEVATGELFF. The CDR3 bases are TGTGCCAGCAGCTTGGAAGTTGCGACCGGGGAGCTGTTTTTT.